This TCR beta chain was observed in a study of T cells after somatic rescue of genetic block. Germline CDR1 reads SGHVS; CDR2 reads FNYEAQ. This CDR3 is 12 amino acids long. V was trimmed by 0 bases and J by 6 bases, leaving 6 bases between them. Profiled with immunoSEQ multiplex PCR; TCRdb holds only in-frame clones, not every one. Among 55,000 to 75,000 clones listed, 80% to 95% were seen once. The genes are TRBV7-6 and TRBJ2-7; tentatively, D is TRBD1 (5 bases). This receptor was obtained from a man aged 35-49 years. The source material was peripheral blood mononuclear cells (PBMCs). The CDR3, as DNA: TGTGCCAGCAGCTTAGCAACAGGCGAGCAGTACTTC. This codes for CASSLATGEQYF.